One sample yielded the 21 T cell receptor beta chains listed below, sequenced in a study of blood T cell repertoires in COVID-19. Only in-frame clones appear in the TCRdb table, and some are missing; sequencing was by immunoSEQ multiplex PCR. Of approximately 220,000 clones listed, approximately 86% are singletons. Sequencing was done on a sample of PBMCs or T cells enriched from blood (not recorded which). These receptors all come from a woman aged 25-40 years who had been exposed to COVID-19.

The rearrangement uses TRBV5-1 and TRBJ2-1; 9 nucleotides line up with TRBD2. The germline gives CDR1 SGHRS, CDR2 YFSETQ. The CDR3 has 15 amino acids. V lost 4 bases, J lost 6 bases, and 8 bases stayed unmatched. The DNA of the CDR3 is TGCGCCAGCAGCCCTCTGGAGCGGGGGGTCAATGAGCAGTTCTTC. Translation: CASSPLERGVNEQFF.

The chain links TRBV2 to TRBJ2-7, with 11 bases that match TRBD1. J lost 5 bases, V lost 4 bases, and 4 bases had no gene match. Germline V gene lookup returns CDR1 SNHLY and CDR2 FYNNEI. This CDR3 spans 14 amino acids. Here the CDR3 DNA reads TGTGCCAGCAGTGGGAGGACAGGGGGCGACGAGCAGTACTTC. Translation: CASSGRTGGDEQYF.

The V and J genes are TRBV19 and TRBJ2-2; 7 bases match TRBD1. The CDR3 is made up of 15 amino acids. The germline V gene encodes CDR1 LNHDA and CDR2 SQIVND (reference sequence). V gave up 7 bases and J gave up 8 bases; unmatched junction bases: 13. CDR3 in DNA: TGTGCCAGTACCGCTATAGGGGGCTTTGGGGGGGAGCTGTTTTTT. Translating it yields CASTAIGGFGGELFF.

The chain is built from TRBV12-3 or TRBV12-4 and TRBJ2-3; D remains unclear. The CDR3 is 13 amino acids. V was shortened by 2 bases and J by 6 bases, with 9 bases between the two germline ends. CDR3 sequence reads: CASSLRRMDTQYF. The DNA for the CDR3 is TGTGCCAGCAGTTTACGCAGAATGGATACGCAGTATTTT.

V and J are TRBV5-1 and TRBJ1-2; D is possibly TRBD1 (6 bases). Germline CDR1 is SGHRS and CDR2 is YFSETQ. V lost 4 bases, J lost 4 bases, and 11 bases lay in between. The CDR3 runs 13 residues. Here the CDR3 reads CASSLGGSYGYTF. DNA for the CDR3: TGCGCCAGCAGCCTTGGGGGCTCCTATGGCTACACCTTC.

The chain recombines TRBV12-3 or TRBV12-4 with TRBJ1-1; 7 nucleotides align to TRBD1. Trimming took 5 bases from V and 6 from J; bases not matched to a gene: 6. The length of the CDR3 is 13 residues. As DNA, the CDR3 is TGTGCCAGCAGTACACAGGGGATAGCTGAAGCTTTCTTT. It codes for CASSTQGIAEAFF.

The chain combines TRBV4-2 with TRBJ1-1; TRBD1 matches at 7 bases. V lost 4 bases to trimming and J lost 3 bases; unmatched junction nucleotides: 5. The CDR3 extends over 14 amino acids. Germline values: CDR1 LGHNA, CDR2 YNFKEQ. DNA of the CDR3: TGTGCCAGCAGCCGAGGGACAGTGGACACTGAAGCTTTCTTT. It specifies CASSRGTVDTEAFF.

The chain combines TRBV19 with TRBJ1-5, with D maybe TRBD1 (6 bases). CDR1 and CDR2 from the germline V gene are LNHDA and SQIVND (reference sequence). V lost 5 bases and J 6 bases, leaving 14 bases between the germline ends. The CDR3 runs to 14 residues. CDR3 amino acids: CASSLPVGAQPQHF. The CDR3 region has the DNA TGTGCCAGTAGTCTCCCCGTGGGGGCTCAGCCCCAGCATTTT.

The CDR3 nucleotides read TGTGCCAGCAGTAAACAGACGTATAATTCACCCCTCCACTTT. Residues: CASSKQTYNSPLHF. The chain carries TRBV6-5 and TRBJ1-6; D uncertain. The V end lost 5 bases, the J end lost 4 bases, and 9 bases lay between the germline ends. The germline gives CDR1 MNHEY, CDR2 SVGAGI. CDR3 length: 14 residues.

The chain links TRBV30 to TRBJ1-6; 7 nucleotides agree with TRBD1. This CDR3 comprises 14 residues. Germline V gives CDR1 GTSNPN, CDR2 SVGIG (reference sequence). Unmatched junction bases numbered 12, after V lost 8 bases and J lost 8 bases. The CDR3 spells CAQRQGMLDSPLHF. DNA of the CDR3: TGTGCCCAACGACAGGGAATGTTGGATTCACCCCTCCACTTT.

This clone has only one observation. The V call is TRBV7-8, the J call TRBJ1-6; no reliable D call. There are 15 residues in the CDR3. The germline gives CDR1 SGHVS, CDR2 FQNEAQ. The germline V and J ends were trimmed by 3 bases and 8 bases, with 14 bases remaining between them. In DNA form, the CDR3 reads TGTGCCAGCAGCTTCCCGGAGCGACGGGATTCACCCCTCCACTTT. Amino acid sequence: CASSFPERRDSPLHF.

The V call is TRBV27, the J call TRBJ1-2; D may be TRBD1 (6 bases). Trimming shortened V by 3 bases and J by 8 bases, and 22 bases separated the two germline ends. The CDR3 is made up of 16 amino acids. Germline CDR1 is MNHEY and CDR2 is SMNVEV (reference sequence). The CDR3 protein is CASSFQGLQAAHGYTF. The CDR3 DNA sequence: TGTGCCAGCAGTTTCCAGGGGCTTCAGGCAGCCCACGGCTACACCTTC.

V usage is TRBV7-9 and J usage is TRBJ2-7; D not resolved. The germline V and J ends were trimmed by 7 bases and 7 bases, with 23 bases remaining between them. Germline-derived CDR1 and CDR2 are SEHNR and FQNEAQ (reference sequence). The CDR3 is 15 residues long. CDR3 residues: CASIPFGASSVEQYF. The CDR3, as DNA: TGTGCCAGCATCCCGTTCGGAGCGTCGTCGGTGGAGCAGTACTTC.

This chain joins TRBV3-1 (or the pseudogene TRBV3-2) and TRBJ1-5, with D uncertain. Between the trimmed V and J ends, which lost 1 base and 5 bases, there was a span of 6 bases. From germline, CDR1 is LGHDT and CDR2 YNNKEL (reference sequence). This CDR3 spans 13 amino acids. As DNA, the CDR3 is TGTGCCAGCAGCCAAGGGGGAGATCAGCCCCAGCATTTT. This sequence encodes CASSQGGDQPQHF.

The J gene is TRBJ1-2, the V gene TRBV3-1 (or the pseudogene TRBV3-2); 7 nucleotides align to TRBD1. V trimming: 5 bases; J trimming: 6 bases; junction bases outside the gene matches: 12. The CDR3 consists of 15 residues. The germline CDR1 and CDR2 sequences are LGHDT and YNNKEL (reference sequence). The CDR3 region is CASSSKKQGFDGYTF. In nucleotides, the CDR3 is TGTGCCAGCAGCTCAAAAAAACAGGGGTTCGATGGCTACACCTTC.

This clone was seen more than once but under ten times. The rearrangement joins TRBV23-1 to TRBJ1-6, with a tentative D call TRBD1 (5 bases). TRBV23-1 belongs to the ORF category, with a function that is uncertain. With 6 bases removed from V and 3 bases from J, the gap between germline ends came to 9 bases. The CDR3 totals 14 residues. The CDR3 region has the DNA TGCGCCAGCAGGCAGGGCTTCTATAATTCACCCCTCCACTTT. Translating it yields CASRQGFYNSPLHF.

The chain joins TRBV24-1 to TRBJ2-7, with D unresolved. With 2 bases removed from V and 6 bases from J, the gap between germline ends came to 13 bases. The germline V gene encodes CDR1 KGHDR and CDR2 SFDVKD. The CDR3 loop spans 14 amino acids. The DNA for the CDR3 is TGTGCCACCAGTGATTCAGGCCGCCGCAGCGAGCAGTACTTC. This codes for CATSDSGRRSEQYF.

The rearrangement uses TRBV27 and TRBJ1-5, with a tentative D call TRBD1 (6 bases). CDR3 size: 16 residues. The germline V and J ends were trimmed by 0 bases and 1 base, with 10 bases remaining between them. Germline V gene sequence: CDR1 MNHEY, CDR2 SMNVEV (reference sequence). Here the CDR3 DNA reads TGTGCCAGCAGTTTATCGGCCGACAGGAGCAATCAGCCCCAGCATTTT. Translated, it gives CASSLSADRSNQPQHF.

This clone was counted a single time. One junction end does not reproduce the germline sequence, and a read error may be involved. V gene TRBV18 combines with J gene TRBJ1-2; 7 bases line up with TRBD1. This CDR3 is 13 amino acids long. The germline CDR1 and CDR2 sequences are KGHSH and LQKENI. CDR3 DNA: TGTGCCAGCTCCCCACAGGGGATCGATGGCTACACCTTC. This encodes CASSPQGIDGYTF.

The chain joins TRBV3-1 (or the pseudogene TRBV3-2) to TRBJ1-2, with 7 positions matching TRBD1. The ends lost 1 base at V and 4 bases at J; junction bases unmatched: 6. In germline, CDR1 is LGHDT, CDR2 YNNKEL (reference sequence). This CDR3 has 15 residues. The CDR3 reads CASSQGTGTAYGYTF. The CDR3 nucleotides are TGTGCCAGCAGCCAAGGAACCGGGACAGCCTATGGCTACACCTTC.

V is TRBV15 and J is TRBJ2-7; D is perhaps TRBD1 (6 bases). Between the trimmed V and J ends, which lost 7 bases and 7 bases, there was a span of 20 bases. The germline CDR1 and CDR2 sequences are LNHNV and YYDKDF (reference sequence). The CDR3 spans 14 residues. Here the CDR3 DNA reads TGTGCCACCACCCCGCAGGGGTTCCCATCGGAGCAGTACTTC. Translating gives CATTPQGFPSEQYF.